These 28 T cell receptor beta chains share one sample of origin, sequenced in a study of somatic mutations in cytotoxic T cells in rheumatoid arthritis. Measured with immunoSEQ multiplex PCR; TCRdb has only the in-frame clones, and not every one. The sample yields some 19,000 clones, around 81% seen once. Sequencing input: CD8+ T cells sorted from blood. The receptors come from a man between 18 and 35 years old with rheumatoid arthritis.

The table lists this clone with a few counts. The chain recombines TRBV28 with TRBJ1-1, with D perhaps TRBD1 (5 bases). There are 15 residues in the CDR3. Germline values: CDR1 MDHEN, CDR2 SYDVKM. V was trimmed by 3 bases and J by 6 bases, leaving 17 bases between them. The CDR3 is CASSFRTSLGAEAFF. DNA of the CDR3: TGTGCCAGCAGTTTCCGGACTTCCTTGGGGGCTGAAGCTTTCTTT. The full variable domain, completed using reference TRBV28 and TRBJ1-1, is DVKVTQSSRYLVKRTGEKVFLECVQDMDHENMFWYRQDPGLGLRLIYFSYDVKMKEKGDIPEGYSVSREKKERFSLILESASTNQTSMYLCASSFRTSLGAEAFFGQGTRLTVV.

This chain connects TRBV5-4 to TRBJ1-2; D unresolved. V lost 0 bases to trimming and J lost 4 bases, with 13 bases between them. Germline CDR1 reads SGHNT; CDR2 reads YYREEE (reference sequence). The CDR3 spans 15 residues. This chain's CDR3 is CASSLGTWESYGYTF. CDR3 DNA: TGTGCCAGCAGCTTGGGAACGTGGGAGAGCTATGGCTACACCTTC.

J is TRBJ2-6 and V is TRBV6-1; D not certain. In germline, CDR1 is MNHNS, CDR2 SASEGT. V was cut by 3 bases and J by 4 bases, with 10 bases left in between. This CDR3 is 15 amino acids long. CDR3 DNA sequence: TGTGCCAGCAGTGATCGGCCCGAGGGGGCCAACGTCCTGACTTTC. This gives the protein CASSDRPEGANVLTF.

This chain uses TRBV6-1 with TRBJ2-4; TRBD1 might be the D (7 bases). The CDR3 covers 16 residues. From germline, CDR1 is MNHNS and CDR2 SASEGT. V lost 3 bases to trimming and J lost 9 bases, with 21 bases between them. The CDR3 coding sequence is TGTGCCAGCAGTGATCGTCGGGGGCAGGGGGAAGGCATTCAGTACTTC. Protein sequence: CASSDRRGQGEGIQYF.

The chain has TRBV7-9 and TRBJ2-5, with 11 positions matching TRBD1. The J call is in doubt because the DNA end fits TRBJ2-7 better. The CDR3 has 15 amino acids. In germline, CDR1 is SEHNR, CDR2 FQNEAQ (reference sequence). The CDR3 DNA follows: TGTGCCAGCAGCCCACCGGGACAGGGGGCCTACGAGCAGTACTTC. Its translation is CASSPPGQGAYEQYF.

The chain joins TRBV7-8 to TRBJ2-7; the D gene is possibly TRBD2 (5 bases). This CDR3 is 18 amino acids long. Trimming took off 1 base at V and 3 bases at J, with 22 bases between the two ends. Germline-derived CDR1 and CDR2 are SGHVS and FQNEAQ. The CDR3 DNA sequence: TGTGCCAGCAGCTTAGAGAAAGCCAGACTCCTGAGGGACTACGAGCAGTACTTC. Translating gives CASSLEKARLLRDYEQYF. Filled out from reference TRBV7-8 and TRBJ2-7, the complete variable domain reads GAGVSQSPRYKVAKRGQDVALRCDPISGHVSLFWYQQALGQGPEFLTYFQNEAQLDKSGLPSDRFFAERPEGSVSTLKIQRTQQEDSAVYLCASSLEKARLLRDYEQYFGPGTRLTVT.

The V gene is TRBV30, the J gene TRBJ2-3; D not certain. CDR1 GTSNPN and CDR2 SVGIG come from the germline V gene (reference sequence). CDR3 length: 14 amino acids. CDR3 in amino acids: CALDPERGTDTQYF. In DNA form, the CDR3 reads TGTGCTCTGGACCCAGAAAGGGGCACAGATACGCAGTATTTT.

J is TRBJ2-2 and V is TRBV7-8; D possibly uses TRBD1 or TRBD2 (7 bases each). This CDR3 contains 17 residues. The germline gives CDR1 SGHVS, CDR2 FQNEAQ. Trimming cost V 5 bases and J 5 bases, with 21 bases left between them. The CDR3 spells CASSPRGQVGRTGELFF. CDR3 DNA: TGTGCCAGCAGCCCCCGAGGACAGGTCGGGAGGACCGGGGAGCTGTTTTTT. The complete variable domain, with remaining parts taken from reference TRBV7-8 and TRBJ2-2, reads GAGVSQSPRYKVAKRGQDVALRCDPISGHVSLFWYQQALGQGPEFLTYFQNEAQLDKSGLPSDRFFAERPEGSVSTLKIQRTQQEDSAVYLCASSPRGQVGRTGELFFGEGSRLTVL.

The gene calls are TRBV19 and TRBJ1-2; D is unresolved. Germline-derived CDR1 and CDR2 are LNHDA and SQIVND (reference sequence). The CDR3 consists of 15 residues. V was cut by 1 base and J by 4 bases, with 13 bases left in between. CDR3 region: CASSIVVGSSYGYTF. DNA of the CDR3: TGTGCCAGTAGTATAGTGGTTGGCAGTTCCTATGGCTACACCTTC.

Only one count was recorded for this clone. The genes are TRBV11-2 and TRBJ1-1; D not certain. Germline loops: CDR1 SGHAT, CDR2 FQNNGV. The CDR3 is 13 residues long. V dropped 5 bases and J dropped 2 bases, with 9 bases sitting between them. Here the CDR3 reads CASSPKLNTEAFF. DNA for the CDR3: TGTGCCAGCAGCCCAAAACTCAACACTGAAGCTTTCTTT.

CDR3 coding DNA: TGTGCCAGCAGCTTGTTGGTAGGGGGCGCTGAGCAAGAGACCCAGTACTTC. It specifies CASSLLVGGAEQETQYF. The J gene is TRBJ2-5, the V gene TRBV11-3, with TRBD1 identical over 7 bases. The CDR3 has 17 residues. Trimming at V came to 3 bases and at J to 2 bases, leaving 12 bases not matched to a gene. CDR1 is SGHNT, CDR2 YENEEA, per germline.

The chain uses TRBV14 and TRBJ2-3; D remains ambiguous. V was cut by 4 bases and J by 1 base, with 3 bases left in between. This CDR3 is 12 amino acids long. Per the germline V gene, CDR1 is SGHDN and CDR2 is FVKESK. The CDR3 DNA follows: TGTGCCAGCAGCCCGGGCACAGATACGCAGTATTTT. Protein sequence: CASSPGTDTQYF.

The rearrangement uses TRBV19 and TRBJ1-1; TRBD1 matches 8 bases. The J segment lost 2 bases and the V segment lost 9 bases, leaving 5 bases of the junction unmatched. This CDR3 region has 13 residues. Germline CDR1 and CDR2: LNHDA and SQIVND (reference sequence). The DNA of the CDR3 is TGTGCCAGCCAGGACAGGGCTAACACTGAAGCTTTCTTT. Amino acids: CASQDRANTEAFF.

This clone showed up just once. This chain joins TRBV4-1 and TRBJ2-1; D perhaps matches TRBD1 (5 bases). The CDR3 is made up of 16 amino acids. Germline CDR1 MGHRA, CDR2 YSYEKL. V was clipped by 6 bases and J by 5 bases, with 20 bases between them. CDR3 loop: CASRPQASGVNNEQFF. The CDR3 bases are TGCGCCAGCAGGCCACAGGCTTCCGGAGTTAACAATGAGCAGTTCTTC.

The rearrangement joins TRBV5-6 to TRBJ2-7, with D possibly called TRBD1 or TRBD2 (5 bases each). The CDR3 contains 13 residues. CDR1 is SGHDT and CDR2 is YYEEEE in the germline V gene. Trimming stripped 5 bases from V and 6 bases from J, with 15 bases between. In DNA, the CDR3 is TGTGCCAGCAGTTCGAGTCGGGGCGGCGAGCAGTACTTC. Its translation: CASSSSRGGEQYF.

Written as DNA, the CDR3 is TGTGCCAGCAGCGTAGGGCTAGATACGCAGTATTTT. As protein: CASSVGLDTQYF. The rearrangement links TRBV9 to TRBJ2-3, with D uncertain. This CDR3 is built from 12 residues. CDR1 and CDR2 (germline): SGDLS, YYNGEE. Trimming shortened V by 0 bases and J by 5 bases, and 4 bases separated the two germline ends.

V gene TRBV29-1 combines with J gene TRBJ2-1; 13 nucleotides agree with TRBD2. This CDR3 contains 17 residues. V lost 2 bases, J lost 4 bases, and 8 bases stayed unmatched. CDR1 and CDR2 (germline): SQVTM, ANQGSEA. DNA for the CDR3: TGCAGCGTTGAATTCTCAACTAGCGGGGGGGCATACAATGAGCAGTTCTTC. Translated: CSVEFSTSGGAYNEQFF.

The chain employs TRBV19 and TRBJ2-2; no reliable D call. The CDR3 has 12 amino acids. V dropped 10 bases and J dropped 9 bases, with 15 bases sitting between them. Germline V gene data show CDR1 as LNHDA and CDR2 as SQIVND (reference sequence). The CDR3 DNA is TGTGCCACCTCGATCCCGAACAGGGAGCTGTTTTTT. Amino acid sequence: CATSIPNRELFF.

The V call is TRBV27, the J call TRBJ1-3; perhaps TRBD1 as D (5 bases). The CDR3 length is 18 residues. The germline V gene encodes CDR1 MNHEY and CDR2 SMNVEV (reference sequence). V dropped 3 bases and J dropped 0 bases, with 18 bases sitting between them. The CDR3 DNA reads TGTGCCAGCAGTTTTCGAAAGGGACGGATAATCTCTGGAAACACCATATATTTT. This sequence encodes CASSFRKGRIISGNTIYF.

The chain carries TRBV28 and TRBJ1-2; a weak D match, TRBD1 (6 bases). CDR1 and CDR2 (germline): MDHEN, SYDVKM. The CDR3 contains 14 residues. Trimming removed 1 base from V and 4 bases from J, with 10 bases in between. In DNA, the CDR3 is TGTGCCAGCAGTTTATACGGGGGCACCTATGGCTACACCTTC. Its protein is CASSLYGGTYGYTF.

The chain carries TRBV18 and TRBJ2-4; no firm D call. The V gene lost 2 bases and the J gene lost 4 bases, with 18 bases spanning the gap. Germline V gene sequence: CDR1 KGHSH, CDR2 LQKENI. The CDR3 is 17 residues long. The CDR3: CASSPTIMQVDKNIQYF. For the CDR3, the DNA is TGTGCCAGCTCACCAACGATCATGCAGGTTGATAAAAACATTCAGTACTTC. Filled out from reference TRBV18 and TRBJ2-4, the complete variable domain reads NAGVMQNPRHLVRRRGQEARLRCSPMKGHSHVYWYRQLPEEGLKFMVYLQKENIIDESGMPKERFSAEFPKEGPSILRIQQVVRGDSAAYFCASSPTIMQVDKNIQYFGAGTRLSVL.

The chain recombines TRBV11-2 with TRBJ1-4; 12 bases align to TRBD1. This CDR3 is 18 amino acids long. V shed 5 bases, J shed 5 bases, and the junction held 12 bases outside the gene matches. CDR1 is SGHAT, CDR2 FQNNGV, per germline. CDR3 nucleotide sequence: TGTGCCAGCAGCCTGGGGACAGGGGGCTATCGGAGGAATGAAAAACTGTTTTTT. It encodes CASSLGTGGYRRNEKLFF.

The J gene is TRBJ2-7, the V gene TRBV29-1, with 7 nucleotides matching TRBD2. The CDR3 is 15 amino acids. V gave up 2 bases and J gave up 4 bases; unmatched junction bases: 11. Germline V gene data show CDR1 as SQVTM and CDR2 as ANQGSEA. The CDR3 DNA is TGCAGCGTTGAATCGGACCGGGGGAGGGCTTACGAGCAGTACTTC. This encodes CSVESDRGRAYEQYF.

The chain has TRBV6-6 and TRBJ2-1; no reliable D call. The V gene's germline CDR1 is MNHNY and CDR2 SVGAGI (reference sequence). This CDR3 comprises 16 residues. The V gene lost 4 bases and the J gene lost 1 base, with 14 bases spanning the gap. The DNA of the CDR3 is TGTGCCAGCAGTTCACAACGCAGGCCGTCCTACAATGAGCAGTTCTTC. Translation: CASSSQRRPSYNEQFF.

The V and J genes are TRBV13 and TRBJ1-6; no reliable D call. V lost 1 base to trimming and J lost 11 bases, with 9 bases between them. CDR1 PRHDT and CDR2 FYEKMQ come from the germline V gene (reference sequence). The CDR3 length is 13 residues. The CDR3 loop reads CASSLVSRTPLHF. The CDR3, as DNA: TGTGCCAGCAGCTTAGTGTCTCGGACACCCCTCCACTTT.

The rearrangement uses TRBV5-8 and TRBJ2-1; no clear D. The V gene lost 7 bases and the J gene lost 6 bases, with 14 bases spanning the gap. Germline CDR1 is SGHTS and CDR2 is YDEGEE. CDR3 length equals 13 residues. The CDR3 DNA reads as TGTGCCAGCGAGGAAGGGAATGGCAATGAGCAGTTCTTC. Translated, it gives CASEEGNGNEQFF.

In its sample, this clone is large (0.1 to 1%). This chain links TRBV7-6 with TRBJ2-7; 7 positions agree with TRBD1. Losses at the gene ends were 5 bases for V and 3 bases for J; bases not matched to a gene: 10. Germline CDR1 and CDR2: SGHVS and FNYEAQ. CDR3 size: 15 residues. CDR3 DNA: TGTGCCAGCAGCCCAGAAGTAGGGGACAGCTACGAGCAGTACTTC. Translation: CASSPEVGDSYEQYF.

The chain recombines TRBV6-5 with TRBJ2-3, with D unresolved. CDR1 and CDR2 (germline): MNHEY, SVGAGI. V shed 2 bases and J shed 2 bases, with 5 bases lying between them. CDR3 length: 13 amino acids. The CDR3 reads CASSYDSTDTQYF. The CDR3 DNA reads as TGTGCCAGCAGTTACGACTCCACAGATACGCAGTATTTT.